This is a list of T cell receptor beta chains from one sample in a study of Ad26.COV2.S vaccination and SARS-CoV-2 variants. Method: immunoSEQ multiplex PCR; TCRdb's copy keeps in-frame clones and lacks some. The table shows roughly 140,000 clones, with 86% occurring only once. This sample comprised peripheral blood, obtained after recovery from COVID-19. These receptors were taken from a human donor who had recovered from COVID-19. Each CDR3 is given with its conserved first and last residue. D genes are given only for firm matches. Size tells how often a clone was seen (once, few, many) or the class of an expanded clone, and some rows leave it out.

16 | - | TRBJ2-3 | TRBV5-1 | - | TGCGCCAGCAGCTTCCCCACTACGACTAGCACAGATACGCAGTATTTT | CASSFPTTTSTDTQYF
16 | TRBD1 | TRBJ2-2 | TRBV28 | - | TGTGCCAGCAGTTTCCCCACAGGGGTAGGGATCGGGGAGCTGTTTTTT | CASSFPTGVGIGELFF
13 | - | TRBJ1-2 | TRBV6-2/TRBV6-3 | - | TGTGCCAGCAGTTACATGATTGGGACGGGCTACACCTTC | CASSYMIGTGYTF
16 | TRBD2 | TRBJ2-3 | TRBV5-6 | - | TGTGCCAGCAGCGTCGGACTAGCGGGGTCCACAGATACGCAGTATTTT | CASSVGLAGSTDTQYF
12 | - | TRBJ1-6 | TRBV3-1/TRBV3-2 | - | TGTGCCAGCAGCCAAGATAATTCACCCCTCCACTTT | CASSQDNSPLHF
15 | - | TRBJ2-2 | TRBV5-1 | - | TGCGCCAGCAGCCTAGAAGGGGGGAACACCGGGGAGCTGTTTTTT | CASSLEGGNTGELFF
14 | - | TRBJ1-2 | TRBV4-1 | - | TGCGCCAGCAGCCAACAAATCCTTAACTATGGCTACACCTTC | CASSQQILNYGYTF
13 | - | TRBJ1-1 | TRBV11-2 | - | TGTGCCAGCAGTCCGGGGGGTCTCACTGAAGCTTTCTTT | CASSPGGLTEAFF
13 | - | TRBJ1-2 | TRBV6-6 | - | TGTGCCAGCAGCCGGGGGTATAGCTATGGCTACACCTTC | CASSRGYSYGYTF
14 | - | TRBJ2-3 | TRBV6-5 | once | TGTGCCAGCAGGGGAGCGGTGGGCTTAGATACGCAGTATTTT | CASRGAVGLDTQYF
16 | TRBD2 | TRBJ2-5 | TRBV30 | - | TGTGCCTGGAGTGGAATAGCGGGGGGAAACCAAGAGACCCAGTACTTC | CAWSGIAGGNQETQYF
14 | - | TRBJ2-7 | TRBV2 | - | TGTGCCAGCAGGACACTAGGACACACCTACGAGCAGTACTTC | CASRTLGHTYEQYF
15 | - | TRBJ2-3 | TRBV6-2/TRBV6-3 | - | TGTGCCAGCAGTTTTTTGGGGACTAGCACAGATACGCAGTATTTT | CASSFLGTSTDTQYF
13 | - | TRBJ2-3 | TRBV7-8 | - | TGTGCCAGCAGCTTTAAAATTACCGATACGCAGTATTTT | CASSFKITDTQYF
15 | TRBD1 | TRBJ1-1 | TRBV19 | - | TGTGCCAGTAGTCCCCGGGACAGCCTGAACACTGAAGCTTTCTTT | CASSPRDSLNTEAFF
16 | TRBD1 | TRBJ2-3 | TRBV27 | - | TGTGCCAGCAGTTCCCTCCCGGGACAGGACACAGATACGCAGTATTTT | CASSSLPGQDTDTQYF
15 | - | TRBJ1-2 | TRBV2 | - | TGTGCCAGCAGTGAAGGTGGGGTAGAGTCCAATGGCTACACCTTC | CASSEGGVESNGYTF
13 | - | TRBJ2-1 | TRBV14 | once | TGTGCCAGCAGCCTGGACGGCTACAATGAGCAGTTCTTC | CASSLDGYNEQFF
15 | - | TRBJ1-4 | TRBV10-3 | - | TGTGCCATCAGTGAGTCGGCAGCAACTAATGAAAAACTGTTTTTT | CAISESAATNEKLFF
17 | - | TRBJ1-6 | TRBV27 | - | TGTGCCAGCAGTTTATCCCCCCTATCCAGTTATAATTCACCCCTCCACTTT | CASSLSPLSSYNSPLHF
14 | TRBD2 | TRBJ2-7 | TRBV28 | - | TGTGCCAGCAGTTACGGGGGGGCCATCTACGAGCAGTACTTC | CASSYGGAIYEQYF
19 | TRBD1 | TRBJ1-1 | TRBV19 | - | TGTGCCAGTAGTATCTATCGAATCATACAACAGGGGTCGAACACTGAAGCTTTCTTT | CASSIYRIIQQGSNTEAFF
15 | TRBD1 | TRBJ2-5 | TRBV14 | - | TGTGCCAGCAGGTCTCCGGGACAGGGTGAAGAGACCCAGTACTTC | CASRSPGQGEETQYF
15 | TRBD1 | TRBJ1-2 | TRBV7-9 | - | TGTGCCAGCAGCTTAGCGCAAGGGGGCTACTATGGCTACACCTTC | CASSLAQGGYYGYTF
15 | TRBD1 | TRBJ1-1 | TRBV9 | - | TGTGCCAGCAGCCCCCGGGGGACAGTAAACACTGAAGCTTTCTTT | CASSPRGTVNTEAFF
13 | - | TRBJ1-2 | TRBV28 | - | TGTGCCAGCACGGAGGACAGTCTTTATGGCTACACCTTC | CASTEDSLYGYTF
15 | - | TRBJ2-7 | TRBV5-4 | - | TGTGCCAGCAGCTTAGAGGGGTCCAGAGCCTACGAGCAGTACTTC | CASSLEGSRAYEQYF
14 | TRBD2 | TRBJ2-7 | TRBV18 | - | TGTGCCAGCTCAAAGCTAGCGGGGGCCGAGGAGCAGTACTTC | CASSKLAGAEEQYF
16 | - | TRBJ1-2 | TRBV15 | - | TGTGCCACCAGCAGAGATTCTGCCGAGGGATTACTTGGCTACACCTTC | CATSRDSAEGLLGYTF
13 | - | TRBJ2-2 | TRBV7-2 | - | TGTGCCAGCAGCTTAGCGGGTTTCGGGGAGCTGTTTTTT | CASSLAGFGELFF
12 | - | TRBJ2-7 | TRBV30 | - | TGTGCCTGGACTAAGGGACACTACGAGCAGTACTTC | CAWTKGHYEQYF
12 | TRBD1 | TRBJ2-7 | TRBV3-1/TRBV3-2 | - | TGTGCCAGCAGCCGCGCAGGGGGCGAGCAGTACTTC | CASSRAGGEQYF
13 | - | TRBJ2-5 | TRBV30 | - | TGTGCCTGGAGTGTACTCAGGGGAGAGACCCAGTACTTC | CAWSVLRGETQYF
16 | - | TRBJ2-7 | TRBV28 | few | TGTGCCAGCAGTCCCACCGGCGGGGCGAGCTCCTACGAGCAGTACTTC | CASSPTGGASSYEQYF
13 | - | TRBJ2-7 | TRBV18 | - | TGTGCCAGCTCACCAGCTTTTTCCTACGAGCAGTACTTC | CASSPAFSYEQYF
13 | - | TRBJ2-7 | TRBV6-5 | - | TGTGCCAGCAGTTCGGGGACCTCCTACGAGCAGTACTTC | CASSSGTSYEQYF
14 | - | TRBJ1-1 | TRBV10-3 | once | TGTGCCATCCGCCCGACCCTTTTTGCTCTAGGGGCTTTCTTT | CAIRPTLFALGAFF